The clone carrying this T cell receptor (beta chain) was recorded only once. Its antigen remains unidentified. The data belong to a study of T cell responses to AZD1222 COVID-19 vaccine. Findings and limits, study-wide: White British ancestry dominated among donors, who included more females, and clonal diversity was possibly underestimated. Recipients of AZD1222 seropositive at baseline numbered only 6 or 7. Reportedly, nearly half of unique spike TCRs recognized epitopes outside B.1.351/B.1.1.7 mutations. With dominance at 160-218 and 743-854, vaccine-associated CD4 TCRs spanned spike.

Libraries were prepared by immunoSEQ multiplex PCR; TCRdb keeps only in-frame clonotypes and omits some of them. The table lists 150,000 or so clones, about 90% of them singletons, with 1.5% to 2% in the top ten. V trimming: 6 bases; J trimming: 7 bases; junction bases outside the gene matches: 11. CDR3 length: 15 amino acids. Germline V gene data show CDR1 as MNHEY and CDR2 as SVGAGI. This rearrangement joins TRBV6-5 to TRBJ2-1, with 8 bases matching TRBD1. The TCR comes from an adult in good health. Sequenced here: peripheral blood, sampled on day 0 of AZD1222 vaccination. CDR3 protein: CASRRDRGRSNEQFF. CDR3 nucleotides: TGTGCCAGCAGACGAGACAGGGGCAGGTCAAATGAGCAGTTCTTC.